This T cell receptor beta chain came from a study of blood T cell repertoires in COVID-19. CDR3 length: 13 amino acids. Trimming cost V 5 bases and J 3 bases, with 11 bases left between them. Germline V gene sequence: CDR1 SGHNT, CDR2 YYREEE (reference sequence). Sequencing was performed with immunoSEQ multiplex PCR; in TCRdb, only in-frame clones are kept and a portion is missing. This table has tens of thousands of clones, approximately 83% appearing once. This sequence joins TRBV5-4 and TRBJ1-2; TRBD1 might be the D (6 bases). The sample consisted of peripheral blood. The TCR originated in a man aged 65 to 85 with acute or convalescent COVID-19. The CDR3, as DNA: TGTGCCAGCAGTACTGGACAGTACTATGGCTACACCTTC. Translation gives CASSTGQYYGYTF.